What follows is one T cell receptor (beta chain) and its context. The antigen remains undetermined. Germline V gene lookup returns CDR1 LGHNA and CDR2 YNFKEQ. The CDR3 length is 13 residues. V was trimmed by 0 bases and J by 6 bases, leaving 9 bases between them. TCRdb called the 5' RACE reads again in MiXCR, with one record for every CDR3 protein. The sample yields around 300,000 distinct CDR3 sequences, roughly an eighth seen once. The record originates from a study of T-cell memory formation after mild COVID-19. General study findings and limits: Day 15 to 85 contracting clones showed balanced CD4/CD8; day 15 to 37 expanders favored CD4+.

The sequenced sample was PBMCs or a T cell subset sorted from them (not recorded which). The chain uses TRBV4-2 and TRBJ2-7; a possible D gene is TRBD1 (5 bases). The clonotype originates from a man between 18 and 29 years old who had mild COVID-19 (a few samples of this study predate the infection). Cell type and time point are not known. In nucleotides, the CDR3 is TGTGCCAGCAGCCAAGAGGGTCAGGGCGAGCAGTACTTC. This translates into CASSQEGQGEQYF.